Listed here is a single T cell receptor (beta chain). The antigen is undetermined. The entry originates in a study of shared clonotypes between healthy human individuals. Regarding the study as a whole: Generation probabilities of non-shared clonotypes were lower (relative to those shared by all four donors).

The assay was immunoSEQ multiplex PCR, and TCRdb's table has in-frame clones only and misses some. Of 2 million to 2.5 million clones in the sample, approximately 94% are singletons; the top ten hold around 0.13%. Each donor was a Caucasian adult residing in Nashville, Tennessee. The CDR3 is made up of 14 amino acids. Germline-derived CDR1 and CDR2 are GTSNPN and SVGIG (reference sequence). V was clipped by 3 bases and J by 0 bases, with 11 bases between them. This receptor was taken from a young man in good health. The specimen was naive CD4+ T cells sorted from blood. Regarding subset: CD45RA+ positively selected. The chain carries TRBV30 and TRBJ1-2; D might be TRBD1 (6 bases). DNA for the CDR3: TGTGCCTGGAGCTCGACAGGAGCTAACTATGGCTACACCTTC. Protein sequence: CAWSSTGANYGYTF.